These T cell receptor beta chains were read from a single sample in a study of T cells after yellow fever vaccination. TCRdb reprocessed the 5' RACE reads with MiXCR, giving one entry per CDR3 protein. Seen here are around 360,000 distinct CDR3 sequences, approximately 10% observed once, and the top ten hold around 19%. The sample consisted of PBMCs, taken on the day of the first yellow fever vaccination. The receptor source for this set is a man between 18 and 35 years old who received the YFV17D yellow fever vaccine. Each CDR3 is given with its conserved first and last residue. The D gene is left open where the match is weak.

V	D	J	CDR3
TRBV2	TRBD1	TRBJ1-1	CASTQEGQGQTEAFF
TRBV28	.	TRBJ1-5	CASSTQGGISNQPQHF
TRBV20-1	TRBD1	TRBJ2-1	CSALPTGGLRNEQFF
TRBV6-5	TRBD1	TRBJ1-1	CASSYHGTGTEAFF
TRBV5-1	.	TRBJ2-1	CASSLDQYEQFF
TRBV4-2	.	TRBJ1-6	CASSQETGNALSPLHF
TRBV12-3/TRBV12-4	.	TRBJ1-1	CASNHRRMNTEAFF
TRBV6-5	.	TRBJ2-1	CASSYLDRGNEQFF
TRBV6-1	.	TRBJ2-5	CASSEDPTRRETQYF
TRBV20-1	.	TRBJ2-6	CSAPTRSGANVLTF
TRBV12-3/TRBV12-4	TRBD1	TRBJ1-4	CASSLGRDSWVEKLFF
TRBV2	.	TRBJ1-3	CASSGTVGNTIYF
TRBV20-1	TRBD1	TRBJ2-3	CSGGTGTDTQYF
TRBV7-3	.	TRBJ2-3	CASSPGAEDTQYF
TRBV5-1	.	TRBJ1-5	CASSLGGTDQPQHF
TRBV7-2	.	TRBJ2-3	CASSPPHSTDTQYF
TRBV5-8	TRBD1	TRBJ2-5	CASSLPGTAHRIETQYF
TRBV6-5	.	TRBJ2-7	CASSYSAQAHEQYF
TRBV11-2	TRBD2	TRBJ2-3	CASSSTDLLAGNSTDTQYF
TRBV12-3/TRBV12-4	TRBD2	TRBJ2-1	CASSSGSGGKRNEQFF
TRBV3-1	TRBD1	TRBJ1-1	CASSPITGGFTEAFF
TRBV20-1	TRBD1	TRBJ1-2	CSAREQGSLYGYTF
TRBV7-2	TRBD2	TRBJ2-1	CASLAGFYNEQFF
TRBV5-1	.	TRBJ2-5	CASSHMGGAQETQYF
TRBV7-9	.	TRBJ1-2	CASSREFRQAGGYTF
TRBV11-2	.	TRBJ2-3	CASSLVADNTDTQYF
TRBV7-9	.	TRBJ2-5	CASSLTWSTQETQYF
TRBV2	.	TRBJ2-1	CASQRAQGEQFF
TRBV4-1	.	TRBJ2-7	CASSLHQGQTYEQYF
TRBV25-1	.	TRBJ1-4	CASTPTANEKLFF
TRBV7-3	TRBD1	TRBJ1-1	CASTGEGTEAFF
TRBV7-2	.	TRBJ2-2	CASSLVIADPGELFF
TRBV6-1	TRBD2	TRBJ2-2	CASTGTVAGPKNTGELFF
TRBV7-2	.	TRBJ2-3	CASSRTGVDTQYF
TRBV3-1	TRBD1	TRBJ2-3	CASSPWTGGNTDTQYF
TRBV18	TRBD2	TRBJ2-1	CASSPYGGGAGNEQFF
TRBV15	.	TRBJ2-3	CATSRVSGDTQYF
TRBV7-3	.	TRBJ2-1	CASSLMGGGHPGEQFF
TRBV7-9	.	TRBJ1-4	CASSFGWATNEKLFF
TRBV7-2	.	TRBJ2-5	CASSSYGGIQETQYF